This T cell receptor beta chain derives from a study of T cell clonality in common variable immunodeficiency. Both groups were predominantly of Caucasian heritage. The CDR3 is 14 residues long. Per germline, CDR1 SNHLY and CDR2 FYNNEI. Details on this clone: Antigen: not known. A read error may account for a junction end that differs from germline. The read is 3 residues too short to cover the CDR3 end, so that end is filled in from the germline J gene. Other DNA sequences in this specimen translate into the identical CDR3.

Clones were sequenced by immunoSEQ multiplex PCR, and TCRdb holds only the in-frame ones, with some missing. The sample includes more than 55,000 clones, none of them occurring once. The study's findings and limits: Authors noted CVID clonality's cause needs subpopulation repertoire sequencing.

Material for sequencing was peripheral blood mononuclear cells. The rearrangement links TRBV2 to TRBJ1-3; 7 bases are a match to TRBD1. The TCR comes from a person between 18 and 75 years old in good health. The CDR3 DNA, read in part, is TGTGCCAGCGTACAGGGGAACGCTGGAAACACA. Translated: CASVQGNAGNT. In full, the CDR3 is CASVQGNAGNTIYF.